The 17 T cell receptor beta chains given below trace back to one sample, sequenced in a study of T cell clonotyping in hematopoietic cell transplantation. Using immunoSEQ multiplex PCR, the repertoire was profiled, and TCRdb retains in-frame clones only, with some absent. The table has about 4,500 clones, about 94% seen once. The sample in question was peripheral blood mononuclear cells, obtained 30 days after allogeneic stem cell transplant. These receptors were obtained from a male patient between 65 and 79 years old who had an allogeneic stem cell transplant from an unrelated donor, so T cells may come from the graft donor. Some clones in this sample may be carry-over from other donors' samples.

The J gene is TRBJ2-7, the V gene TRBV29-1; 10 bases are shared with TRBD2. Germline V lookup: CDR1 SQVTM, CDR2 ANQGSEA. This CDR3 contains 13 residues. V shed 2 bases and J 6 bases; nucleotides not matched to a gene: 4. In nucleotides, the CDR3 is TGCAGCGTTGAACTAGCGGGAGAGGGCGAGCAGTACTTC. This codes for CSVELAGEGEQYF.

The CDR3 loop reads CASSPGTRNIQYF. In DNA form, the CDR3 reads TGTGCCAGTAGTCCCGGGACGCGGAACATTCAGTACTTC. This chain uses TRBV19 with TRBJ2-4, with D tentatively TRBD1 or TRBD2 (5 bases each). The CDR3 has 13 residues. Trimming stripped 5 bases from V and 7 bases from J, with 12 bases between. The V gene's germline CDR1 is LNHDA and CDR2 SQIVND (reference sequence).

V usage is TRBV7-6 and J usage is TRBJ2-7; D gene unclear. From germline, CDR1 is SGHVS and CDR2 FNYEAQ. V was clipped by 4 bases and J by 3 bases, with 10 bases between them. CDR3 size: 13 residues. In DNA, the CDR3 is TGTGCCAGCAGCTCGGAGTGGGGCTACGAGCAGTACTTC. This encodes CASSSEWGYEQYF.

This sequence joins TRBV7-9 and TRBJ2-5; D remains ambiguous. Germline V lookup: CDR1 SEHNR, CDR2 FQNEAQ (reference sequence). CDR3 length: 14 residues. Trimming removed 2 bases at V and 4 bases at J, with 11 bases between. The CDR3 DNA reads TGTGCCAGCAGCTTATATGCATCACGAGAGACCCAGTACTTC. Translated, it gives CASSLYASRETQYF.

CDR3 bases: TGCGCCAGCAGCTTGACGGACAGGGAAAACAATGAGCAGTTCTTC. This translates into CASSLTDRENNEQFF. The chain employs TRBV5-1 and TRBJ2-1, with 8 bases aligning to TRBD1. Looked up from germline, CDR1 is SGHRS and CDR2 is YFSETQ. The CDR3 has 15 residues. Unmatched junction bases numbered 5, after V lost 1 base and J lost 5 bases. Drawing the rest from reference TRBV5-1 and TRBJ2-1, the complete variable domain is KAGVTQTPRYLIKTRGQQVTLSCSPISGHRSVSWYQQTPGQGLQFLFEYFSETQRNKGNFPGRFSGRQFSNSRSEMNVSTLELGDSALYLCASSLTDRENNEQFFGPGTRLTVL.

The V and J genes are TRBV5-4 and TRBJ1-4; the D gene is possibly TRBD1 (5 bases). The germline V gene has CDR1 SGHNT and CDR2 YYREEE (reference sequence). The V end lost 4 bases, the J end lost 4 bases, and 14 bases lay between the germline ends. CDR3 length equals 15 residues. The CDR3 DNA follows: TGTGCCAGCAGCCAGAACAGCGGGGGTAATGAAAAACTGTTTTTT. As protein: CASSQNSGGNEKLFF.

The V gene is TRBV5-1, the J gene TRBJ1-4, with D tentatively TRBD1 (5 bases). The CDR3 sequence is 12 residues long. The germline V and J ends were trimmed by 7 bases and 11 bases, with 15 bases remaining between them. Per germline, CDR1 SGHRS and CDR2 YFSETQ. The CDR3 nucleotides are TGCGCCAGCCGAATTGAACAGGACAAACTGTTTTTT. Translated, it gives CASRIEQDKLFF. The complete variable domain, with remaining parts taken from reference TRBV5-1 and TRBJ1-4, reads KAGVTQTPRYLIKTRGQQVTLSCSPISGHRSVSWYQQTPGQGLQFLFEYFSETQRNKGNFPGRFSGRQFSNSRSEMNVSTLELGDSALYLCASRIEQDKLFFGSGTQLSVL.

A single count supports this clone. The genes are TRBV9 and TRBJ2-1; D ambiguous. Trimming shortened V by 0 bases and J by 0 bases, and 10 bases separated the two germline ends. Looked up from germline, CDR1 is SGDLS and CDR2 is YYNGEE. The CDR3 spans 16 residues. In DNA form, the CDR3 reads TGTGCCAGCAGCGTAGGGCCCGCAGCCTCCTACAATGAGCAGTTCTTC. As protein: CASSVGPAASYNEQFF.

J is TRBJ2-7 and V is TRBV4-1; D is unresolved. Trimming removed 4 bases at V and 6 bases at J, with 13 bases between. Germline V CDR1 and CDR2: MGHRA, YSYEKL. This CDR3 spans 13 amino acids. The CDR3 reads CASSPPDSREQYF. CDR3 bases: TGCGCCAGCAGCCCCCCCGACTCCCGCGAGCAGTACTTC.

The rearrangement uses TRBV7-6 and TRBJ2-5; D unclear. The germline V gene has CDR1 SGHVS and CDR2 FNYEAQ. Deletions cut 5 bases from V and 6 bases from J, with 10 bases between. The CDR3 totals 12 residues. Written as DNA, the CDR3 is TGTGCCAGCAGCCCCCCGACCAAGACCCAGTACTTC. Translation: CASSPPTKTQYF.

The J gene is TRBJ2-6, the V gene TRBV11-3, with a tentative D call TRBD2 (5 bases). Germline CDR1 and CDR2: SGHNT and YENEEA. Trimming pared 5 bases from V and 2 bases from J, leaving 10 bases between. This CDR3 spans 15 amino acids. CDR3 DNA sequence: TGTGCCAGCAGCAGAGGGTCCACTGGGGCCAACGTCCTGACTTTC. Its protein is CASSRGSTGANVLTF.

CDR3 sequence (DNA): TGTGCCAGCAGCCAAGGACGGGTTTCTTACGAGCAGTACTTC. Its translation is CASSQGRVSYEQYF. The chain links TRBV7-9 to TRBJ2-7; D is uncertain. Trimming stripped 5 bases from V and 4 bases from J, with 15 bases between. Germline CDR1 is SEHNR and CDR2 is FQNEAQ (reference sequence). The CDR3 runs 14 residues.

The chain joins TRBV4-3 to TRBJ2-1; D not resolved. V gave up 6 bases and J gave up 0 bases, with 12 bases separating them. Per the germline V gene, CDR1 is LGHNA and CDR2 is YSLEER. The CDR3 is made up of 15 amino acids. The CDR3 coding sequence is TGCGCCAGCAGTGCCTTCAGAAGCTCCTACAATGAGCAGTTCTTC. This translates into CASSAFRSSYNEQFF.

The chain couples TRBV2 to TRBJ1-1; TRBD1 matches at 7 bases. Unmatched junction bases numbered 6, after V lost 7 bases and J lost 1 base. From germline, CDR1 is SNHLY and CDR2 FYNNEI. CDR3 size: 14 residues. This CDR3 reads CASTQTGTNTEAFF. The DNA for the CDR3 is TGTGCCAGCACTCAGACAGGGACGAACACTGAAGCTTTCTTT.

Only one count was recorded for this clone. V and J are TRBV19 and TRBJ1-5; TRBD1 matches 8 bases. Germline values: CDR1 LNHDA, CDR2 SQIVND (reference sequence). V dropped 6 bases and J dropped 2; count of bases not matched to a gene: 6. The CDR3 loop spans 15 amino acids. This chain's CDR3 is CASRSDRGRNQPQHF. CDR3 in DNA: TGTGCCAGTAGGTCTGACAGGGGACGCAATCAGCCCCAGCATTTT.

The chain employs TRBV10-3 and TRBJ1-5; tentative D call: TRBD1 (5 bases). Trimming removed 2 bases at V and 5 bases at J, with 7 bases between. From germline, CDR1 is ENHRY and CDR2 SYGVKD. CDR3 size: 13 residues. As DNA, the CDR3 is TGTGCCATCAGTGAGGACAGAGATCAGCCCCAGCATTTT. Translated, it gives CAISEDRDQPQHF.

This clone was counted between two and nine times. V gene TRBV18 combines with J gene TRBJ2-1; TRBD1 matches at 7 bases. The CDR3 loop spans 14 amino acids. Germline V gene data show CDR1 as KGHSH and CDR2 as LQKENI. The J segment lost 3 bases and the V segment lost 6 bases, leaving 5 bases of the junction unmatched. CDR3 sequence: CASSVTGFYNEQFF. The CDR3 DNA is TGTGCCAGCTCGGTGACAGGGTTCTACAATGAGCAGTTCTTC.